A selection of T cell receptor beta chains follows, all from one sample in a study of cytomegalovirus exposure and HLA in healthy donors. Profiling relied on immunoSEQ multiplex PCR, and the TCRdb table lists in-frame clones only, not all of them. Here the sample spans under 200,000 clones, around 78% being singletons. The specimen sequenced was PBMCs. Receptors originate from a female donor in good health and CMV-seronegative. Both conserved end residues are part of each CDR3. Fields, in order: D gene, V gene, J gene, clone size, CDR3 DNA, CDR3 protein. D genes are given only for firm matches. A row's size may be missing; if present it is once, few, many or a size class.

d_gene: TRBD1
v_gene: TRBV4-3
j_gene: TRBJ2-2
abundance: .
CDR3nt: TGCGCCAGCAGCCAAGGACAGGGGGAATCGGGGGAGCTGTTTTTT
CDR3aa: CASSQGQGESGELFF

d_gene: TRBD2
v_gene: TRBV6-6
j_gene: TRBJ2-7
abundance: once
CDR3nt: TGTGCCAGCAGTTACCCTGGAGCGGGGGGCCCCTACGAGCAGTACTTC
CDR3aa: CASSYPGAGGPYEQYF

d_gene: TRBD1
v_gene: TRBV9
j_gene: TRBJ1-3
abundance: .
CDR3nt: TGTGCCAGCAGCGTAGGCCCCGGACAGGGCTCTGGAAACACCATATATTTT
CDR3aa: CASSVGPGQGSGNTIYF

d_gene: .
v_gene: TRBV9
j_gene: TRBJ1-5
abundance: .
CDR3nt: TGTGCCAGCAGCCCTGAGCCATATCAGCCCCAGCATTTT
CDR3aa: CASSPEPYQPQHF

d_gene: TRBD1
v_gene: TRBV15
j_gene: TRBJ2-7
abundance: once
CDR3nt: TGTGCCACCAGCCTGGACAGGGGATCCTACGAGCAGTACTTC
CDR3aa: CATSLDRGSYEQYF

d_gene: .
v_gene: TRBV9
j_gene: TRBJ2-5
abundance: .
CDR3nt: TGTGCCAGCAGGAAGGGGCCCTCCCCGGGCGGTCAGCAGTACTTC
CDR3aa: CASRKGPSPGGQQYF

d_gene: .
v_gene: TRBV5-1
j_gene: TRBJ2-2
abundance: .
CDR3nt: TGCGCCAGCAGCTTGGTGGGCCAGCTCGGGGAGCTGTTTTTT
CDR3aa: CASSLVGQLGELFF

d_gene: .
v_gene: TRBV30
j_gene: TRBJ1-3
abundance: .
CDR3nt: TGTGCCTGTAATTTCGGAAACACCATATATTTT
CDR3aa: CACNFGNTIYF

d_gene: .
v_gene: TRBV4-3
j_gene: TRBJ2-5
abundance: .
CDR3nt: TGCGCCAGCAGCCAAGATTTAGGCAGGGAAGAGACCCAGTACTTC
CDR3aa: CASSQDLGREETQYF

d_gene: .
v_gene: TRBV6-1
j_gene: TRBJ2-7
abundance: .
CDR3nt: TGTGCCAGCAGAATCACCGTAGGACAGAGCTACGAGCAGTACTTC
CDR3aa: CASRITVGQSYEQYF

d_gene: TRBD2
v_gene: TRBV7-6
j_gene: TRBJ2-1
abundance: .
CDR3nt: TGTGCCAGCAGCTCAATAGCGGGGGGCCCACGGGAGCAGTTCTTC
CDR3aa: CASSSIAGGPREQFF

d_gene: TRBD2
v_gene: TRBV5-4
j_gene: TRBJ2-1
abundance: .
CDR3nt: TGTGCCAGCAGCTTACTAGCGGGACGCAATGAGCAGTTCTTC
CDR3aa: CASSLLAGRNEQFF

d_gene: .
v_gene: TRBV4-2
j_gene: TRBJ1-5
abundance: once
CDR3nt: TGTGCCAGCAGCCTTCAGGGGACCCCTAATCAGCCCCAGCATTTT
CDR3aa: CASSLQGTPNQPQHF

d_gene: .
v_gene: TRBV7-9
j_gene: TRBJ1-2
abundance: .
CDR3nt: TGTGCCAGCAGCCCAGGGGCTGGAACAGTATACTATGGCTACACCTTC
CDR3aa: CASSPGAGTVYYGYTF

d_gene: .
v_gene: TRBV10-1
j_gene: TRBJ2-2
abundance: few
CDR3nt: TGCGCCAGCGGAACCGGTGGACTGGAGAGAGGCGGGGAGCTGTTTTTT
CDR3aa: CASGTGGLERGGELFF

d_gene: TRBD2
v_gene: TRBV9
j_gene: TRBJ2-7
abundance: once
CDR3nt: TGTGCCAGCAGCGCGGGCGGGAGGGGCTCCTACGAGCAGTACTTC
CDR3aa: CASSAGGRGSYEQYF

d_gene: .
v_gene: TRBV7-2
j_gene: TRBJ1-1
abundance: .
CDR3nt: TGTGCCAGCACCCAAAGAAAGGGGCCCAGCACTGAAGCTTTCTTT
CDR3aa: CASTQRKGPSTEAFF

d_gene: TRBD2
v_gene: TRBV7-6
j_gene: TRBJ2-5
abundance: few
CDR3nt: TGTGCCAGCAGCTTAGGACTAGCGGCCCTCCAAGAGACCCAGTACTTC
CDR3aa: CASSLGLAALQETQYF

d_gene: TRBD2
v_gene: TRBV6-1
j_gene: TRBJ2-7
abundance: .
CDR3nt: TGTGCCAGCAGTGTGGGACTAGCGGGAGCCTACGAGCAGTACTTC
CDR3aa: CASSVGLAGAYEQYF

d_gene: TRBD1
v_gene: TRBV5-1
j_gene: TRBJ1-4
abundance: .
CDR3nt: TGCGCCAGCAGCGCCTCGACAGGGCTGGGGGAAAAACTGTTTTTT
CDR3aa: CASSASTGLGEKLFF

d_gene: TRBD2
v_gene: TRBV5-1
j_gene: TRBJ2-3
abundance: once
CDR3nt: TGCGCCAGCAGCATGGAACTAGCGGGGGGGTTCCTTAGCCGGGCAGATACGCAGTATTTT
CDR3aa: CASSMELAGGFLSRADTQYF

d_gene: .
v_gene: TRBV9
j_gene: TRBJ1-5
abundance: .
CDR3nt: TGTGCCAGCAGCGAGGGCTGGGGAGGAAACCAGCCCCAGCATTTT
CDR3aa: CASSEGWGGNQPQHF

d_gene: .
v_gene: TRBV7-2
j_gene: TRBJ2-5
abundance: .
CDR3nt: TGTGCCAGCAGCTTGGGCCGGATGGAGACCCAGTACTTC
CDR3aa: CASSLGRMETQYF

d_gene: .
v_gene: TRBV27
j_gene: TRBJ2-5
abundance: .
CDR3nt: TGTGCCAGCAGTTCCGGGACAACCCAATTAGAGACCCAGTACTTC
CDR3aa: CASSSGTTQLETQYF

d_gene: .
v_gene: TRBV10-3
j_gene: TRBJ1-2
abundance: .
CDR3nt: TGTGCCATCAGTGGCCGAACGGTCGGGGGCTACACCTTC
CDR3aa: CAISGRTVGGYTF

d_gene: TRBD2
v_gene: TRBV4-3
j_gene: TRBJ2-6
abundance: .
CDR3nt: TGCGCCAGCAGCCCTTCTGGCGGGGGGGCCTCTGGGGCCAACGTCCTGACTTTC
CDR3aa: CASSPSGGGASGANVLTF

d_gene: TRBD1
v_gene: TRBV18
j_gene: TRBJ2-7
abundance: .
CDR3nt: TGTGCCAGCTCACCAGGGGGACAGGTGTACGAGCAGTACTTC
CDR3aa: CASSPGGQVYEQYF

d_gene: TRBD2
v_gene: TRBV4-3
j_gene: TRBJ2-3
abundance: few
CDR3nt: TGCGCCAGCAGCCAAGACGGGAGAAAGCGGGGGATAGATACGCAGTATTTT
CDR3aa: CASSQDGRKRGIDTQYF

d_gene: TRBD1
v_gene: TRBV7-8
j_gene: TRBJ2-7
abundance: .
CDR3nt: TGTGCCAGCAGCTTTGAGACAGGGAGCTACGAGCAGTACTTC
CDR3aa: CASSFETGSYEQYF

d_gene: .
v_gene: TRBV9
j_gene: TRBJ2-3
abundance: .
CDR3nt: TGTGCCAGCAGCGTAGAGGACTACCCCACAGATACGCAGTATTTT
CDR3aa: CASSVEDYPTDTQYF

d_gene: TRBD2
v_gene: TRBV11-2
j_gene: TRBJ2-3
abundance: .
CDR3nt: TGTGCCAGCAGCTCCCGACTAGCGGATACGCAGTATTTT
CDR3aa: CASSSRLADTQYF